Below are 23 T cell receptor beta chains sequenced from a single sample in a study of blood T cells in healthy people across ages. The use of a sample-barcoded 5' primer and a J-beta primer mix characterized a second PCR of about 7 to 12 cycles. One entry per CDR3 protein, called by TCRdb with MiXCR from the 5' RACE reads. The profile shows some 1,500,000 distinct CDR3 sequences, less than 45% of them singletons. The sequenced material came from blood. All receptors come from a woman younger than 35 in good health.

In this sample, this clonotype turned up once. This could be a read error, since a much larger clone is one nucleotide away. This chain joins TRBV10-3 and TRBJ2-5; 9 bases map to TRBD1. Germline V gene data show CDR1 as ENHRY and CDR2 as SYGVKD. The V and J ends lost 3 bases and 11 bases, in that order; junction bases with no gene match: 19. The CDR3 totals 17 residues. CDR3 nucleotide sequence: TGTGCCATCAGTGAAGGACAGGGGAGAGGGACTACTAACAAGCAGTACTTC. Translating it yields CAISEGQGRGTTNKQYF.

This clonotype has only a few counts. The V and J genes are TRBV12-3 or TRBV12-4 and TRBJ2-7; 8 nucleotides align to TRBD2. Trimming removed 7 bases from V and 5 bases from J; junction bases left unmatched: 10. CDR3 size: 14 residues. CDR3 region: CASNQAGTSNEQYF. The CDR3, as DNA: TGTGCCAGCAATCAAGCCGGGACTAGTAACGAGCAGTACTTC.

On this clonotype itself: A much larger clone differs by one base, so this may be a read error. The chain recombines TRBV7-2 with TRBJ2-7; D is perhaps TRBD1 (6 bases). The CDR3 extends over 13 amino acids. Germline V CDR1 and CDR2: SGHTA, FQGNSA. The V end was cut by 5 bases, the J end by 3 bases, with 11 bases between. The CDR3 reads CASSVGADYEQYF. The CDR3 nucleotides read TGTGCCAGCAGCGTGGGGGCCGACTACGAGCAGTACTTC.

The chain uses TRBV6-1 and TRBJ1-1; D not certain. The length of the CDR3 is 12 residues. Germline values: CDR1 MNHNS, CDR2 SASEGT. V lost 11 bases, J lost 5 bases, and 15 bases lay in between. CDR3 in amino acids: CACIQIWTEAFF. CDR3 nucleotide sequence: TGTGCCTGTATCCAGATCTGGACTGAAGCTTTCTTT.

The rearrangement uses TRBV4-3 and TRBJ1-2; D unclear. V was shortened by 1 base and J by 3 bases, with 6 bases between the two germline ends. CDR3 length: 13 amino acids. Germline lookup yields CDR1 LGHNA and CDR2 YSLEER. CDR3 bases: TGCGCCAGCAGCCAAGCTCCAGACTATGGCTACACCTTC. As protein: CASSQAPDYGYTF.

The chain has TRBV7-2 and TRBJ2-4, with a weak D call TRBD1 (5 bases). The DNA end favors TRBJ2-5, so the J call may be wrong. Per the germline V gene, CDR1 is SGHTA and CDR2 is FQGNSA. The CDR3 has 13 amino acids. The CDR3 region has the DNA TGTGCCAGCAGGACAGCATACCAAGAGACCCAGTACTTC. Amino acids: CASRTAYQETQYF.

This clonotype was counted at least ten times. The chain carries TRBV29-1 and TRBJ1-4; D may be TRBD1 (5 bases). This CDR3 is built from 12 residues. From germline, CDR1 is SQVTM and CDR2 ANQGSEA. Trimming removed 4 bases from V and 7 bases from J, with 10 bases in between. CDR3 protein: CSVGEGAEKLFF. In DNA form, the CDR3 reads TGCAGCGTTGGCGAAGGGGCTGAAAAACTGTTTTTT.

This clonotype has only a few counts. J is TRBJ1-5 and V is TRBV6-1, with a tentative D call TRBD1 (6 bases). The CDR3 extends over 15 amino acids. The germline CDR1 and CDR2 sequences are MNHNS and SASEGT. Trimming pared 4 bases from V and 3 bases from J, leaving 13 bases between. The chain's CDR3 is CASSVRDNINQPQHF. The CDR3 nucleotides read TGTGCCAGCAGTGTCCGGGACAACATCAATCAGCCCCAGCATTTT.

V is TRBV4-3 and J is TRBJ2-2; D gene ambiguous. The germline gives CDR1 LGHNA, CDR2 YSLEER. This CDR3 has 17 residues. Trimming shortened V by 2 bases and J by 2 bases, and 15 bases separated the two germline ends. The CDR3: CASSQFLVGRNTGELFF. CDR3 coding DNA: TGCGCCAGCAGCCAATTTCTTGTTGGCCGCAACACCGGGGAGCTGTTTTTT.

This chain connects TRBV24-1 to TRBJ2-3; no clear D. The germline CDR1 and CDR2 sequences are KGHDR and SFDVKD. Trimming removed 0 bases at V and 9 bases at J, with 9 bases between. The CDR3 covers 13 residues. The CDR3 sequence is CATSDLAQRTQYF. The CDR3 region has the DNA TGTGCCACCAGTGATTTGGCGCAGCGCACGCAGTATTTT.

As regards this clonotype: At one boundary the junction diverges from the germline segment, which might be a read error. The chain combines TRBV3-1 with TRBJ2-3; no clear D gene. CDR3 size: 11 residues. Looked up from germline, CDR1 is LGHDT and CDR2 is YNNKEL (reference sequence). In DNA, the CDR3 is TGTGTCAGCAAGATTGCAGATACGCAGTATTTT. Translated, it gives CVSKIADTQYF.

The V call is TRBV4-1, the J call TRBJ2-7; D uncertain. V lost 2 bases and J 2 bases, leaving 7 bases between the germline ends. Germline-derived CDR1 and CDR2 are MGHRA and YSYEKL. The CDR3 runs 13 residues. In DNA, the CDR3 is TGCGCCAGCAGCCAATACAATGCCTACGAGCAGTACTTC. It yields the protein CASSQYNAYEQYF.

This clonotype was counted only a few times. The V gene is TRBV27, the J gene TRBJ2-1, with 12 bases lining up with TRBD2. The V and J ends lost 6 bases and 0 bases, in that order; junction bases with no gene match: 9. The CDR3 consists of 18 residues. The V gene's germline CDR1 is MNHEY and CDR2 SMNVEV (reference sequence). The CDR3 DNA follows: TGTGCCAGCAGCCGGACTAGCGGGGTCTTTCCCTCCTACAATGAGCAGTTCTTC. This sequence encodes CASSRTSGVFPSYNEQFF.

The rearrangement links TRBV6-2 or TRBV6-3 to TRBJ2-3, with 8 bases that match TRBD1. The CDR3 has 16 amino acids. J lost 1 base, V lost 3 bases, and 6 bases had no gene match. The V gene's germline CDR1 is MNHEY and CDR2 SVGEGT. In DNA form, the CDR3 reads TGTGCCAGCAGTTATTCCCCACAGGGGGGCACAGATACGCAGTATTTT. This codes for CASSYSPQGGTDTQYF.

The V call is TRBV29-1, the J call TRBJ2-3; TRBD1 might be the D (5 bases). V lost 7 bases and J lost 14, with 19 bases in between. The CDR3 sequence is 11 residues long. Germline V gene lookup returns CDR1 SQVTM and CDR2 ANQGSEA. The CDR3 protein is CSAESPQGMYF. CDR3 bases: TGCAGCGCCGAGAGTCCCCAGGGAATGTATTTT.

The chain employs TRBV15 and TRBJ2-2, with a weak D call TRBD1 (5 bases). Trimming cost V 4 bases and J 1 base, with 7 bases left between them. The CDR3 covers 14 residues. Germline V gives CDR1 LNHNV, CDR2 YYDKDF (reference sequence). The chain's CDR3 is CATSKDRNTGELFF. In nucleotides, the CDR3 is TGTGCCACCAGCAAAGACAGGAACACCGGGGAGCTGTTTTTT.

The chain uses TRBV5-5 and TRBJ2-7; no reliable D call. The CDR3 spans 16 residues. V lost 0 bases and J lost 0, with 13 bases in between. Germline CDR1 reads SGHKS; CDR2 reads YYEKEE (reference sequence). DNA of the CDR3: TGTGCCAGCAGCTTGGAGGGTCAGTTCAGCTCCTACGAGCAGTACTTC. Amino acid sequence: CASSLEGQFSSYEQYF.

This clonotype appeared a few times. The V call is TRBV12-3 or TRBV12-4, the J call TRBJ2-3; TRBD1 matches at 7 bases. The CDR3 extends over 15 amino acids. The trim removed 6 bases at V and 3 bases at J, leaving 9 bases unmatched. CDR3 coding DNA: TGTGCCAGCAGCCGAACAGGGGATGGAACAGATACGCAGTATTTT. Translation gives CASSRTGDGTDTQYF.

The chain is built from TRBV7-2 and TRBJ1-2, with D maybe TRBD1 (5 bases). The CDR3 covers 12 residues. The V gene's germline CDR1 is SGHTA and CDR2 FQGNSA. The V end lost 7 bases, the J end lost 8 bases, and 14 bases lay between the germline ends. CDR3 DNA sequence: TGTGCCAGCACCTACGGGGGGGAAGGCTACACCTTC. Translating gives CASTYGGEGYTF.

This clonotype has a handful of counts. The chain links TRBV12-3 or TRBV12-4 to TRBJ1-2; a weak D match, TRBD1 (5 bases). The CDR3 totals 13 residues. The V and J ends lost 6 bases and 7 bases respectively, with 15 bases between them. CDR3 sequence: CASSPGYIGGYTF. The CDR3, as DNA: TGTGCCAGCAGCCCAGGGTATATTGGTGGCTACACCTTC.

The chain carries TRBV9 and TRBJ1-6; 9 nucleotides match TRBD1. The germline V gene has CDR1 SGDLS and CDR2 YYNGEE. With 3 bases clipped from V and 7 bases from J, the junction kept 8 bases outside the gene matches. This CDR3 has 16 residues. The CDR3 DNA is TGTGCCAGCAGCGGACGAGGAGGGACAGGGAATTCACCCCTCCACTTT. It is translated as CASSGRGGTGNSPLHF.

This clonotype was observed at least ten times. This sequence joins TRBV12-3 or TRBV12-4 and TRBJ2-7, with D uncertain. V lost 4 bases and J lost 7, with 8 bases in between. The CDR3 sequence is 11 residues long. The CDR3 sequence is CASSYVEEQYF. The CDR3 bases are TGTGCCAGCAGTTACGTAGAGGAGCAGTACTTC.

This clonotype has more than one count but fewer than ten. This rearrangement joins TRBV20-1 to TRBJ2-1; TRBD2 matches 11 bases. The CDR3 contains 18 residues. CDR1 and CDR2 from the germline V gene are DFQATT and SNEGSKA (reference sequence). Trimming at V came to 4 bases and at J to 1 base, leaving 12 bases not matched to a gene. The CDR3 DNA is TGCAGTGCTACCAGAAGACTAGCGGGAATCAGGTCCTACAATGAGCAGTTCTTC. As protein: CSATRRLAGIRSYNEQFF.